These 23 T cell receptor beta chains came from one sample sequenced in a study of blood T cell repertoires in COVID-19. Clones were sequenced by immunoSEQ multiplex PCR, and TCRdb holds only the in-frame ones, with some missing. The sample lists about 130,000 clones; roughly three quarters were seen once. Source material: peripheral blood. The origin of the receptors is a woman in her 70s with COVID-19, enrolled during active disease.

J is TRBJ2-3 and V is TRBV6-6, with TRBD1 matching over 8 bases. The ends lost 6 bases at V and 6 bases at J; junction bases unmatched: 11. The CDR3 covers 15 residues. The germline V gene encodes CDR1 MNHNY and CDR2 SVGAGI (reference sequence). CDR3 in DNA: TGTGCCAGCAGCCCCAACAGGGGGTCGAGGGATACGCAGTATTTT. It encodes CASSPNRGSRDTQYF.

The chain is built from TRBV25-1 and TRBJ2-1; tentative D call: TRBD2 (6 bases). Between the trimmed V and J ends, which lost 6 bases and 0 bases, there was a span of 15 bases. The CDR3 covers 16 residues. Looked up from germline, CDR1 is MGHDK and CDR2 is SYGVNS. CDR3 loop: CASSASRGSSYNEQFF. The CDR3 bases are TGTGCCAGCAGCGCCTCTCGGGGGAGCTCCTACAATGAGCAGTTCTTC.

The chain links TRBV9 to TRBJ1-1; perhaps TRBD1 as D (5 bases). The V gene lost 4 bases and the J gene lost 7 bases, with 20 bases spanning the gap. Germline assignment: CDR1 SGDLS and CDR2 YYNGEE. The CDR3 is 15 amino acids. In nucleotides, the CDR3 is TGTGCCAGCAGCCCCGGAGGGGCTTGGAGTGGTGAAGCTTTCTTT. Its translation is CASSPGGAWSGEAFF.

The chain couples TRBV19 to TRBJ2-3; a weak D match, TRBD2 (5 bases). The CDR3 extends over 16 amino acids. The germline V gene has CDR1 LNHDA and CDR2 SQIVND (reference sequence). V was trimmed by 5 bases and J by 0 bases, leaving 15 bases between them. CDR3 DNA sequence: TGTGCCAGTAGTTCCGGTCGGGGTGCTAGCACAGATACGCAGTATTTT. This sequence encodes CASSSGRGASTDTQYF.

V and J are TRBV18 and TRBJ2-1; TRBD1 matches at 10 bases. The germline V gene has CDR1 KGHSH and CDR2 LQKENI. The CDR3 loop spans 14 amino acids. The V gene end was trimmed by 3 bases and the J gene end by 5 bases; junction bases not matched to a gene: 1. CDR3 protein: CASSPGQGNNEQFF. The CDR3 coding sequence is TGTGCCAGCTCACCGGGACAGGGGAACAATGAGCAGTTCTTC.

The chain uses TRBV29-1 and TRBJ1-3, with D maybe TRBD1 (5 bases). Trimming pared 7 bases from V and 10 bases from J, leaving 17 bases between. The length of the CDR3 is 12 residues. The germline CDR1 and CDR2 sequences are SQVTM and ANQGSEA. The CDR3 DNA reads as TGCAGCGCCATCGGCCTTGGGGGGACCATATATTTT. Translation gives CSAIGLGGTIYF.

CDR3 amino acids: CASSSRTRTADTQYF. For the CDR3, the DNA is TGTGCCAGCAGCTCCCGGACACGGACGGCAGATACGCAGTATTTT. The rearrangement links TRBV9 to TRBJ2-3; tentatively, D is TRBD1 (5 bases). CDR1 and CDR2 from the germline V gene are SGDLS and YYNGEE. The CDR3 runs to 15 residues. V was cut by 4 bases and J by 4 bases, with 16 bases left in between.

The chain is built from TRBV29-1 and TRBJ2-3; 7 positions match TRBD2. The CDR3 has 13 residues. Per the germline V gene, CDR1 is SQVTM and CDR2 is ANQGSEA. V was pared by 7 bases and J by 2 bases, with 6 bases of the junction left unmatched. The CDR3 reads CSARGMYTDTQYF. The CDR3 DNA reads as TGCAGCGCGCGGGGGATGTACACAGATACGCAGTATTTT.

The chain joins TRBV29-1 to TRBJ1-3, with unresolved D. The V gene lost 6 bases and the J gene lost 0 bases, with 9 bases spanning the gap. This CDR3 comprises 13 residues. Germline-derived CDR1 and CDR2 are SQVTM and ANQGSEA. The CDR3 spells CSVNKDSGNTIYF. In DNA form, the CDR3 reads TGCAGCGTGAACAAAGACTCTGGAAACACCATATATTTT.

The V call is TRBV29-1, the J call TRBJ1-5, with 9 positions matching TRBD1. Trimming removed 7 bases from V and 6 bases from J; junction bases left unmatched: 10. The V gene's germline CDR1 is SQVTM and CDR2 ANQGSEA. This CDR3 region has 14 residues. CDR3 amino acids: CSAGTGQWGQPQHF. The CDR3 DNA reads as TGCAGCGCTGGGACAGGGCAATGGGGTCAGCCCCAGCATTTT.

The chain has TRBV7-9 and TRBJ1-1, with D unclear. V was shortened by 4 bases and J by 4 bases, with 13 bases between the two germline ends. This CDR3 comprises 14 residues. CDR1 and CDR2 from the germline V gene are SEHNR and FQNEAQ (reference sequence). The CDR3 nucleotides read TGTGCCAGCAGCTACCCTCCCGGGAGCACTGAAGCTTTCTTT. It encodes CASSYPPGSTEAFF.

The chain joins TRBV7-2 to TRBJ2-7; possibly TRBD1 for D (5 bases). The germline CDR1 and CDR2 sequences are SGHTA and FQGNSA. Trimming cost V 4 bases and J 1 base, with 14 bases left between them. CDR3 length: 15 residues. The CDR3 here is CASSSFTTASYEQYF. The DNA for the CDR3 is TGTGCCAGCAGCTCATTTACGACAGCTTCCTACGAGCAGTACTTC. Complete variable domain (other parts from reference TRBV7-2 and TRBJ2-7): GAGVSQSPSNKVTEKGKDVELRCDPISGHTALYWYRQSLGQGLEFLIYFQGNSAPDKSGLPSDRFSAERTGGSVSTLTIQRTQQEDSAVYLCASSSFTTASYEQYFGPGTRLTVT.

The chain recombines TRBV4-2 with TRBJ2-3, with 12 positions matching TRBD2. V gave up 3 bases and J gave up 6 bases; unmatched junction bases: 7. This CDR3 contains 16 residues. The germline V gene has CDR1 LGHNA and CDR2 YNFKEQ. The CDR3 DNA is TGTGCCAGCAGCCAGCAACTAGCGGGGGGTGCGGATACGCAGTATTTT. Encoded protein: CASSQQLAGGADTQYF.

The chain employs TRBV2 and TRBJ1-2, with D hard to call. Germline V gene sequence: CDR1 SNHLY, CDR2 FYNNEI. The CDR3 covers 14 residues. Trimming cost V 6 bases and J 2 bases, with 13 bases left between them. The CDR3 sequence: CASSRESTNYGYTF. DNA for the CDR3: TGTGCCAGCAGCCGAGAAAGCACCAACTATGGCTACACCTTC.

The genes are TRBV29-1 and TRBJ2-3; TRBD1 or TRBD2 may be the D gene (6 bases each). This CDR3 comprises 11 residues. V was clipped by 7 bases and J by 2 bases, with 7 bases between them. The germline V gene has CDR1 SQVTM and CDR2 ANQGSEA. CDR3 sequence: CSGGATDTQYF. CDR3 DNA sequence: TGCAGCGGGGGGGCCACAGATACGCAGTATTTT.

This chain uses TRBV7-9 with TRBJ2-1; TRBD1 is a possible D gene (6 bases). Deletions cut 2 bases from V and 8 bases from J, with 13 bases between. CDR1 SEHNR and CDR2 FQNEAQ come from the germline V gene (reference sequence). The CDR3 loop spans 14 amino acids. The CDR3 sequence is CASSLSARGDEQFF. The CDR3 DNA reads as TGTGCCAGCAGCTTATCCGCCAGGGGCGATGAGCAGTTCTTC.

V and J are TRBV19 and TRBJ2-1, with TRBD1 matching 7 bases. The V segment lost 6 bases and the J segment 0 bases; nucleotides outside the gene matches: 5. The V gene's germline CDR1 is LNHDA and CDR2 SQIVND (reference sequence). The CDR3 runs 15 residues. Written as DNA, the CDR3 is TGTGCCAGTAGGGACAGGAGAAGCTCCTACAATGAGCAGTTCTTC. Translated, it gives CASRDRRSSYNEQFF.

This clone occurred once. DNA for the CDR3: TGTGCCTGGACCCCGGGGGGGGCCCTCATTTACAATGAGCAGTTCTTC. This translates into CAWTPGGALIYNEQFF. The chain links TRBV30 to TRBJ2-1; 8 nucleotides align to TRBD2. Germline lookup yields CDR1 GTSNPN and CDR2 SVGIG (reference sequence). The CDR3 covers 16 residues. After removal of 4 bases from V and 4 bases from J, the junction contained 12 bases not matched to a gene.

The chain couples TRBV6-6 to TRBJ1-3; TRBD1 is a possible D gene (5 bases). The CDR3 totals 15 residues. Trimming left V 0 bases short and J 4 bases short, with 10 bases between. Germline values: CDR1 MNHNY, CDR2 SVGAGI (reference sequence). DNA for the CDR3: TGTGCCAGCAGTTACTCGAGCCAGGGAGGAAACACCATATATTTT. Its protein product is CASSYSSQGGNTIYF.

The V call is TRBV9, the J call TRBJ1-4; a possible D gene is TRBD1 (6 bases). The CDR3 sequence is 14 residues long. Trimming cost V 3 bases and J 8 bases, with 14 bases left between them. Germline V gene sequence: CDR1 SGDLS, CDR2 YYNGEE. The CDR3 region is CASSATGRREKLFF. CDR3 DNA: TGTGCCAGCAGCGCAACAGGGCGCAGGGAAAAACTGTTTTTT.

The J gene is TRBJ1-2, the V gene TRBV19, with 7 bases that match TRBD1. V lost 8 bases and J lost 4; bases outside the gene matches: 10. CDR1 and CDR2 from the germline V gene are LNHDA and SQIVND (reference sequence). The CDR3 is 14 amino acids. CDR3 in DNA: TGTGCCAGTGAATCCCTCGACAGGGCCTATGGCTACACCTTC. This codes for CASESLDRAYGYTF.

This clone turned up a few times. The chain recombines TRBV19 with TRBJ1-2, with 8 bases matching TRBD1. V dropped 3 bases and J dropped 0; count of bases not matched to a gene: 9. The length of the CDR3 is 17 residues. Germline V gives CDR1 LNHDA, CDR2 SQIVND (reference sequence). The DNA of the CDR3 is TGTGCCAGTAGTATCCGGGGGACAGGCCAAGCTAACTATGGCTACACCTTC. Translated, it gives CASSIRGTGQANYGYTF.

The V and J genes are TRBV9 and TRBJ2-3; 7 bases are shared with TRBD2. J gave up 2 bases and V 1 base, and 4 bases lay outside the gene matches. In germline, CDR1 is SGDLS, CDR2 YYNGEE. This CDR3 has 15 amino acids. The CDR3 DNA reads as TGTGCCAGCAGCGTAAAAGCGGGGTTCACAGATACGCAGTATTTT. This sequence encodes CASSVKAGFTDTQYF.